The sequence of this T cell receptor beta chain was determined in a study of T cells in Graves' hyperthyroidism and ophthalmopathy. The overall study: Any treatment followed the collection of peripheral blood at initial diagnosis.

TCR beta CDR3 region amplification was performed from RNA transcripts. First-round RT-PCR with HTBI primers amplified the TCR CDR3 region. TCRdb analysed the multiplex PCR reads with MiXCR anew, one entry per CDR3 protein. The table lists almost 500,000 distinct CDR3 sequences, about 20% of them singletons. The cohort's ophthalmopathy patients, a group with duration under 3 months, had a Clinical Activity Score of at least 3 and a NOSPECS grade of at least 4. Lactation, pregnancy, other autoimmune disease or uncontrolled infection excluded patients. On this clonotype: Mismatch with germline at one junction end may stem from a read error.

This CDR3 has 15 residues. Germline lookup yields CDR1 SGHRS and CDR2 YFSETQ. The chain employs TRBV5-1 and TRBJ2-3, with 7 positions matching TRBD2. Specimen: blood. The receptor was isolated from a woman in her 70s with Graves' ophthalmopathy. For the CDR3, the DNA is TGCACCAGCAGCTTAGGTAGCGGGCATACAGATACGCAGTATTTT. Its translation: CTSSLGSGHTDTQYF.